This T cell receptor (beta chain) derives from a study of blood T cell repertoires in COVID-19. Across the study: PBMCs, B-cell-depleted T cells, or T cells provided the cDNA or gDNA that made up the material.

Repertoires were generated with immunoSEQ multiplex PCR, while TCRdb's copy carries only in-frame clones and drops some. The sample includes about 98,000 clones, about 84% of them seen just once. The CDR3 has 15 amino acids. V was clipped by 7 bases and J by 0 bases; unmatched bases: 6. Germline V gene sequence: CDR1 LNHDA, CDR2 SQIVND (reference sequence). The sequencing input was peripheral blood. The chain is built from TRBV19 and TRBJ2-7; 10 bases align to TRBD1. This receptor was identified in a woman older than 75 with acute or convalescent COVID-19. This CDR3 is CASTAGTGASYEQYF. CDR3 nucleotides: TGTGCCAGTACCGCCGGGACAGGGGCCTCCTACGAGCAGTACTTC.